Presented here are 17 T cell receptor beta chains from one specimen sequenced in a study of blood T cell repertoires in COVID-19. Only in-frame clones appear in the TCRdb table, and some are missing; sequencing was by immunoSEQ multiplex PCR. This table has about 150,000 clones, approximately 92% appearing once. Sequencing was performed on peripheral blood. The receptors were sampled from a woman aged 40-49 years with acute or convalescent COVID-19.

The chain combines TRBV12-3 or TRBV12-4 with TRBJ2-2; D is possibly TRBD2 (5 bases). The germline V and J ends were trimmed by 8 bases and 1 base, with 8 bases remaining between them. The CDR3 runs 13 residues. This CDR3 is CASLAGNTGELFF. The CDR3 region has the DNA TGTGCCAGCCTGGCGGGGAACACCGGGGAGCTGTTTTTT.

V usage is TRBV9 and J usage is TRBJ1-3, with a possible D match to TRBD1 (5 bases). The germline gives CDR1 SGDLS, CDR2 YYNGEE. V lost 4 bases, J lost 0 bases, and 14 bases lay in between. The CDR3 is made up of 16 amino acids. As DNA, the CDR3 is TGTGCCAGCAGCCTCGAAGGGGTGAGCTCTGGAAACACCATATATTTT. This encodes CASSLEGVSSGNTIYF.

The chain has TRBV11-2 and TRBJ1-1; weak D call: TRBD1 (6 bases). The ends were cut back, 3 bases at V and 0 bases at J, with 11 bases in the middle. The CDR3 has 15 amino acids. The V gene's germline CDR1 is SGHAT and CDR2 FQNNGV. CDR3 nucleotides: TGTGCCAGCAGCTTCCTAACAGGGATGAACACTGAAGCTTTCTTT. It specifies CASSFLTGMNTEAFF.

The CDR3 coding sequence is TGCAGTGCTAGTGACCGGGACAGGAGCACAGATACGCAGTATTTT. It translates to CSASDRDRSTDTQYF. The V and J genes are TRBV20-1 and TRBJ2-3, with TRBD1 matching 8 bases. CDR3 length: 15 amino acids. Germline-derived CDR1 and CDR2 are DFQATT and SNEGSKA (reference sequence). Germline trimming cut 3 bases from V and 0 bases from J; bases unmatched to any gene: 5.

The chain joins TRBV18 to TRBJ2-2; D remains ambiguous. Trimming took 2 bases from V and 0 from J, leaving 4 bases between them. Per germline, CDR1 KGHSH and CDR2 LQKENI. The CDR3 consists of 14 residues. CDR3 loop: CASSPAANTGELFF. CDR3 DNA sequence: TGTGCCAGCTCACCAGCGGCGAACACCGGGGAGCTGTTTTTT.

This clone was seen just once. The CDR3 nucleotides read TGTGCCAGCAGCCGCGGCTCCGCTTGGTACTTC. Translation: CASSRGSAWYF. The J gene is TRBJ2-7, the V gene TRBV5-6; D is unresolved. The V gene's germline CDR1 is SGHDT and CDR2 YYEEEE. The CDR3 is 11 residues long. V was clipped by 4 bases and J by 12 bases, with 14 bases between them.

The rearrangement joins TRBV30 to TRBJ1-5; D is unclear. Germline loops: CDR1 GTSNPN, CDR2 SVGIG (reference sequence). The CDR3 contains 15 residues. The V end was cut by 5 bases, the J end by 0 bases, with 14 bases between. In nucleotides, the CDR3 is TGTGCCTGGGGGCCCGGCCGGTATAGCAATCAGCCCCAGCATTTT. It specifies CAWGPGRYSNQPQHF.

The V call is TRBV6-5, the J call TRBJ1-1, with 7 bases aligning to TRBD1. From germline, CDR1 is MNHEY and CDR2 SVGAGI. CDR3 size: 15 residues. V gave up 6 bases and J gave up 4 bases; unmatched junction bases: 11. CDR3 protein: CASRRGTADITEAFF. CDR3 in DNA: TGTGCCAGCAGACGCGGGACAGCAGATATCACTGAAGCTTTCTTT.

V is TRBV9 and J is TRBJ2-7, with D possibly TRBD1 on 6 matching bases. The CDR3 runs to 14 residues. CDR1 is SGDLS and CDR2 is YYNGEE in the germline V gene. V lost 3 bases and J lost 0, with 10 bases in between. The CDR3: CASSEQGSSYEQYF. CDR3 in DNA: TGTGCCAGCAGCGAACAGGGATCCTCCTACGAGCAGTACTTC.

This clone was seen only once. The chain uses TRBV6-6 and TRBJ2-1, with D uncertain. Germline CDR1 reads MNHNY; CDR2 reads SVGAGI (reference sequence). The V end lost 6 bases, the J end lost 10 bases, and 7 bases lay between the germline ends. This CDR3 has 10 amino acids. The CDR3 nucleotides are TGTGCCAGCAGGCACCGGGAGCAGTTCTTC. Its protein product is CASRHREQFF.

The chain couples TRBV14 to TRBJ2-1; 9 nucleotides align to TRBD2. There are 15 residues in the CDR3. The junction had 2 bases not matched to a gene; V was cut back by 3 bases and J by 2 bases. Per the germline V gene, CDR1 is SGHDN and CDR2 is FVKESK. For the CDR3, the DNA is TGTGCCAGCAGCCATCTAGCGGGGACCTACAATGAGCAGTTCTTC. It encodes CASSHLAGTYNEQFF.

V gene TRBV28 combines with J gene TRBJ2-1; TRBD1 aligns across 8 bases. Trimming took 11 bases from V and 8 from J; bases not matched to a gene: 17. Germline values: CDR1 MDHEN, CDR2 SYDVKM. The CDR3 totals 15 residues. The CDR3 protein is CASFEGQGRFHEQFF. CDR3 coding DNA: TGTGCCTCTTTCGAAGGACAGGGTAGGTTTCATGAGCAGTTCTTC.

The chain joins TRBV19 to TRBJ2-7, with 8 bases identical to TRBD1. This CDR3 contains 14 residues. The V gene's germline CDR1 is LNHDA and CDR2 SQIVND (reference sequence). The J segment lost 4 bases and the V segment lost 3 bases, leaving 5 bases of the junction unmatched. The CDR3 reads CASSMQGAVYEQYF. In nucleotides, the CDR3 is TGTGCCAGTAGTATGCAGGGGGCGGTGTACGAGCAGTACTTC.

This sequence joins TRBV10-2 and TRBJ1-1, with 8 bases lining up with TRBD1. CDR1 and CDR2 from the germline V gene are WSHSY and SAAADI. The V segment lost 3 bases and the J segment 1 base; nucleotides outside the gene matches: 7. CDR3 size: 16 residues. The CDR3 DNA follows: TGCGCCAGCAGTGAAAGAACAGGGGGGACGAACACTGAAGCTTTCTTT. Amino acid sequence: CASSERTGGTNTEAFF.

The chain carries TRBV30 and TRBJ2-7; TRBD2 aligns across 8 bases. V was clipped by 2 bases and J by 1 base; unmatched bases: 7. CDR1 GTSNPN and CDR2 SVGIG come from the germline V gene (reference sequence). The CDR3 length is 15 residues. In DNA form, the CDR3 reads TGTGCCTGGAGTCGATTGGCTAGCGGGTCCTACGAGCAGTACTTC. Translation gives CAWSRLASGSYEQYF.

V gene TRBV28 combines with J gene TRBJ1-1; D perhaps matches TRBD1 (5 bases). The CDR3 covers 11 residues. The V gene's germline CDR1 is MDHEN and CDR2 SYDVKM. Between the trimmed V and J ends, which lost 7 bases and 8 bases, there was a span of 11 bases. This chain's CDR3 is CASNSGREAFF. CDR3 coding DNA: TGTGCCAGCAACTCAGGGCGGGAAGCTTTCTTT.

The chain links TRBV19 to TRBJ2-7, with TRBD1 as a possible D gene (6 bases). Germline V gene lookup returns CDR1 LNHDA and CDR2 SQIVND (reference sequence). This CDR3 has 13 residues. V dropped 6 bases and J dropped 5 bases, with 14 bases sitting between them. The CDR3 here is CASSPRGGHEQYF. DNA of the CDR3: TGTGCCAGTAGCCCTAGAGGGGGTCACGAGCAGTACTTC. Filled out from reference TRBV19 and TRBJ2-7, the complete variable domain reads DGGITQSPKYLFRKEGQNVTLSCEQNLNHDAMYWYRQDPGQGLRLIYYSQIVNDFQKGDIAEGYSVSREKKESFPLTVTSAQKNPTAFYLCASSPRGGHEQYFGPGTRLTVT.